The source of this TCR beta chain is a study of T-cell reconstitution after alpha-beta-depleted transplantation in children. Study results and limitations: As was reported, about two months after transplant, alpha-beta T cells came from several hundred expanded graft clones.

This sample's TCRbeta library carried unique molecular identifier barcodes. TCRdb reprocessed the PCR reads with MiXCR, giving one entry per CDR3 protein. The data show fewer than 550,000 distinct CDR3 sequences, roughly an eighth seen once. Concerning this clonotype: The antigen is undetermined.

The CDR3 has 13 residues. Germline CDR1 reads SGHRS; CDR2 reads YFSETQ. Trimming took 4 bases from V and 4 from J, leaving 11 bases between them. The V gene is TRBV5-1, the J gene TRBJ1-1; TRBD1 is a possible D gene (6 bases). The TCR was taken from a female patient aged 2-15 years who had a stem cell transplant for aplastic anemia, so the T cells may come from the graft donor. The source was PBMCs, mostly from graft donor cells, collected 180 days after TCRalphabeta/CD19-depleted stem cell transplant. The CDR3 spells CASSLNRATEAFF. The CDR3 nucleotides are TGCGCCAGCAGCCTTAACAGGGCCACTGAAGCTTTCTTT.